This TCR beta chain was identified in a study of naive CD8 T cells in extremely preterm neonates. The study, taken as a whole, reports: Compared with older groups, preterm CDR3s were shorter, with fewer N additions and less trimming.

Produced via immunoSEQ multiplex PCR; TCRdb's table is partial and in-frame only. This table holds fewer than 25,000 clones, approximately 89% found once. Extremely preterm deliveries at about 22-27 weeks of gestation provided the preterm samples. With 0 bases clipped from V and 8 bases from J, the junction kept 8 bases outside the gene matches. Germline V lookup: CDR1 SGDLS, CDR2 YYNGEE. This CDR3 comprises 15 residues. On this clone itself: Antigen specificity is unknown.

This TCR was sampled from a boy who was born preterm. V is TRBV9 and J is TRBJ2-1; TRBD1 matches 7 bases. Source material: naive CD8+ T cells from cord blood. CDR3 in DNA: TGTGCCAGCAGCGTAGCCGGGACAGCAGGAGATGAGCAGTTCTTC. The encoded protein is CASSVAGTAGDEQFF.